One TCR beta chain is described in this entry. This CDR3 spans 14 amino acids. V shed 4 bases and J 7 bases; nucleotides not matched to a gene: 11. From germline, CDR1 is SQVTM and CDR2 ANQGSEA. This entry belongs to a study of blood T cell repertoires in COVID-19. Study-level information: Sites across the United States, Italy and Spain contributed samples from acute and convalescent COVID-19. PBMCs, B-cell-depleted T cells, or T cells were the source of the cDNA or gDNA that made up the material.

Original processing methods: Nucleated cell number was recorded as an estimate derived from reference gene primer amplification. Some clones are missing from TCRdb's copy, which holds only in-frame ones; the method was immunoSEQ multiplex PCR. V and J calls and clone size are those listed in that table; D and trimming were worked out from the DNA. The sample lists approximately 68,000 clones, about nine tenths seen once, with under 7% in the top ten. The sequenced material came from peripheral blood. V gene TRBV29-1 combines with J gene TRBJ1-2, with 8 bases that match TRBD1. The receptor was derived from a man in his fifties with active COVID-19. CDR3 residues: CSVGEARGHAGYTF. Here the CDR3 DNA reads TGCAGCGTTGGGGAGGCCAGGGGGCACGCTGGCTACACCTTC.